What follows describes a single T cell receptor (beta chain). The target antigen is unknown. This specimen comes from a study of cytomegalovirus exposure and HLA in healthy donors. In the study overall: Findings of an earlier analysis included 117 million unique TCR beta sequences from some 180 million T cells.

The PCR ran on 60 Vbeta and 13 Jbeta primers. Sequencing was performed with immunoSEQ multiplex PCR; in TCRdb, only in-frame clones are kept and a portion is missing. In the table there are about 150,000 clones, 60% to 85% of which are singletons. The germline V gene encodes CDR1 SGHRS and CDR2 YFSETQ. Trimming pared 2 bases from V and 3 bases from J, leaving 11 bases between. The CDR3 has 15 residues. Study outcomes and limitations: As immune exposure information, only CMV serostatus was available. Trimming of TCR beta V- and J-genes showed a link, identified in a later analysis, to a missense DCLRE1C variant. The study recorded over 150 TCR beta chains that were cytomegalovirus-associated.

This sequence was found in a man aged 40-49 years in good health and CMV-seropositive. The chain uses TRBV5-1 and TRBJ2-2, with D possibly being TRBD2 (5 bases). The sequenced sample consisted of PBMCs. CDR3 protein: CASSLGGGHTGELFF. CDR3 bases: TGCGCCAGCAGCTTAGGAGGTGGTCACACCGGGGAGCTGTTTTTT.